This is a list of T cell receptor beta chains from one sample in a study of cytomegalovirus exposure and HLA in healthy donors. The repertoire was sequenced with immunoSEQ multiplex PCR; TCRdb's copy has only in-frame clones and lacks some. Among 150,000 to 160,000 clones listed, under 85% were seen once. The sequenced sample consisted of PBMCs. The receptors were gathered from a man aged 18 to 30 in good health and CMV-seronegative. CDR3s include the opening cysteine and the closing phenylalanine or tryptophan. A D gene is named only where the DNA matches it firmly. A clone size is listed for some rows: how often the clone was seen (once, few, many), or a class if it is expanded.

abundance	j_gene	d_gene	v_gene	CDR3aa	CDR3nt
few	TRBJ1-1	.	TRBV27	CASRAGALGTEAFF	TGTGCCAGCAGGGCGGGGGCGCTGGGGACTGAAGCTTTCTTT
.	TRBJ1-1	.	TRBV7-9	CASSLSTENTEAFF	TGTGCCAGCAGCTTATCTACAGAGAACACTGAAGCTTTCTTT
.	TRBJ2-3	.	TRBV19	CASSIRQTASTDTQYF	TGTGCCAGTAGTATCCGTCAGACAGCTAGCACAGATACGCAGTATTTT
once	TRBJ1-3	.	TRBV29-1	CSVESQGDTIYF	TGCAGCGTCGAGTCCCAGGGTGACACCATATATTTT
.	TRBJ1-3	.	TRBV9	CASSDRGAGGNTIYF	TGTGCCAGCAGCGACCGGGGGGCCGGTGGAAACACCATATATTTT
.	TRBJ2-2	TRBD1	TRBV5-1	CASSLGQGTGELFF	TGCGCCAGCAGCTTGGGACAGGGCACCGGGGAGCTGTTTTTT
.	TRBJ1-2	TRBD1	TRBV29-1	CKGQWVYGYTF	TGCAAGGGACAGTGGGTGTATGGCTACACCTTC
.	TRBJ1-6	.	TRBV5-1	CASSLGTAYNSPLHF	TGCGCCAGCAGCTTGGGGACAGCCTATAATTCACCCCTCCACTTT
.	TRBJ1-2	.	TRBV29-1	CSVEDMTIGYGYTF	TGCAGCGTTGAAGATATGACAATCGGTTATGGCTACACCTTC
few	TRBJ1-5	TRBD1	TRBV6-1	CASKQGGDQPQHF	TGTGCCAGCAAACAGGGGGGGGATCAGCCCCAGCATTTT
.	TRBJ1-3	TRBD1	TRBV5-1	CASGDPTGFGNTIYF	TGCGCCAGCGGCGATCCGACAGGGTTTGGAAACACCATATATTTT
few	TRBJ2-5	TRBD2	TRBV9	CASSELAGDRDQYF	TGTGCCAGCAGCGAACTAGCGGGGGACCGGGACCAGTACTTC
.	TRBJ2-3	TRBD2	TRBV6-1	CASRELAGESTDTQYF	TGTGCCAGCAGAGAACTAGCGGGGGAGAGCACAGATACGCAGTATTTT
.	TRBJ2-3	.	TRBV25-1	CASSESNTEFTDTQYF	TGTGCCAGCAGTGAGTCGAATACAGAGTTCACAGATACGCAGTATTTT
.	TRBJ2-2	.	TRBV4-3	CASSQEIGLRAPGELFF	TGCGCCAGCAGCCAAGAAATAGGACTAAGGGCCCCCGGGGAGCTGTTTTTT
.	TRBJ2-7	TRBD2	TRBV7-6	CASSPLRAGGGEQYF	TGTGCCAGCAGCCCCCTCCGAGCGGGGGGGGGCGAGCAGTACTTC
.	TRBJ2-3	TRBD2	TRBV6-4	CASSSTSGGRTDTQYF	TGTGCCAGCAGTTCCACTAGCGGGGGACGCACAGATACGCAGTATTTT
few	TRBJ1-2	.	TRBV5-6	CASSLQGNYGYTF	TGTGCCAGCAGCCTCCAGGGCAACTATGGCTACACCTTC
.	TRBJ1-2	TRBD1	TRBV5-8	CASSFRDRDFVSGYGYTF	TGTGCCAGCAGCTTCCGGGACAGGGATTTTGTATCGGGCTATGGCTACACCTTC
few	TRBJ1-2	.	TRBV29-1	CSPGERQPNYGYTF	TGCAGCCCGGGGGAGAGACAGCCTAACTATGGCTACACCTTC
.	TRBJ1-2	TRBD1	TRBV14	CASSQDEIGQGWGAGGYTF	TGTGCCAGCAGCCAAGATGAAATTGGACAGGGGTGGGGCGCTGGTGGCTACACCTTC
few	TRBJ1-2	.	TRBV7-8	CASSSGRVGRGVGDYGYTF	TGTGCCAGCAGCTCTGGGCGGGTAGGGCGCGGGGTTGGGGACTATGGCTACACCTTC
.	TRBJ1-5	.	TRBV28	CASSLQGPGTQHF	TGTGCCAGCAGTTTACAGGGTCCAGGGACCCAGCATTTT
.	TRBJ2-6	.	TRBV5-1	CASSLAGSRVAGANVLTF	TGCGCCAGCAGCTTGGCCGGCTCCAGGGTGGCTGGGGCCAACGTCCTGACTTTC
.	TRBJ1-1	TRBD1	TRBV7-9	CASSSQGAATEAFF	TGTGCCAGCAGCTCACAGGGGGCAGCGACTGAAGCTTTCTTT
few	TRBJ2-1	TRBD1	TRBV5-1	CASSIDRAYNEQFF	TGCGCCAGCAGCATCGACAGGGCCTACAATGAGCAGTTCTTC
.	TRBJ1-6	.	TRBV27	CASSLIGLEGKGSPLHF	TGTGCCAGCAGTTTAATCGGTTTAGAGGGAAAAGGGTCACCCCTCCACTTT
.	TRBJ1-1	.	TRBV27	CASSSTGTEAFF	TGTGCCAGCAGTTCGACAGGCACTGAAGCTTTCTTT
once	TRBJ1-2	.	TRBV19	CASSMRGNYGYTF	TGTGCCAGTAGTATGAGAGGAAACTATGGCTACACCTTC
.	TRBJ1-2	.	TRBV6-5	CASSRDMGSYGYTF	TGTGCCAGCAGTCGGGACATGGGAAGCTATGGCTACACCTTC
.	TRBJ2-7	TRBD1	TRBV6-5	CASRKPGQVYEQYF	TGTGCCAGCAGAAAACCGGGACAGGTCTACGAGCAGTACTTC
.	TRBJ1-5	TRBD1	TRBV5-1	CASSLAGQGNQPQHF	TGCGCCAGCAGCTTGGCGGGACAGGGGAATCAGCCCCAGCATTTT
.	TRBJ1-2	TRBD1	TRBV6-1	CASRGAGGANYGYTF	TGTGCCAGCAGGGGGGCAGGGGGAGCTAACTATGGCTACACCTTC
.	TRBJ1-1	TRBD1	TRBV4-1	CASSQDIIGTARLVNTEAFF	TGCGCCAGCAGCCAAGATATTATAGGGACAGCACGATTAGTCAACACTGAAGCTTTCTTT
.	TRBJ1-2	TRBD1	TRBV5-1	CASSWKGGDGYTF	TGCGCCAGCAGCTGGAAAGGGGGCGATGGCTACACCTTC
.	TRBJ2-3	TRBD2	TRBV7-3	CASSLRRGGSTDTQYF	TGTGCCAGCAGCCTCCGGCGGGGGGGCAGCACAGATACGCAGTATTTT
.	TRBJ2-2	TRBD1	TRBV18	CASSPLQGVNGELFF	TGTGCCAGCTCACCCCTACAGGGGGTGAACGGGGAGCTGTTTTTT
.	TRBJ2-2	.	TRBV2	CASRGQFTGELFF	TGTGCCAGCAGGGGACAATTCACCGGGGAGCTGTTTTTT
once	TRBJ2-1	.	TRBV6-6	CASSSRGGYNEQFF	TGTGCCAGCAGTTCCAGGGGTGGCTACAATGAGCAGTTCTTC
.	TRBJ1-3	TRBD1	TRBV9	CASSPSTGLGNTIYF	TGTGCCAGCAGCCCCTCGACAGGGTTAGGAAACACCATATATTTT
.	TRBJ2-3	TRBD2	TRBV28	CASTLQGSGGTDTQYF	TGTGCCAGCACCCTTCAGGGTAGCGGGGGGACAGATACGCAGTATTTT
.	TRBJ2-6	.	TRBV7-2	CASSSVLWGTAGANGLTF	TGTGCCAGCAGCTCCGTCCTTTGGGGGACTGCTGGGGCCAACGGCCTGACTTTC
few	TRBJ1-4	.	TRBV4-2	CASSQEVQVTNEKLFF	TGTGCCAGCAGCCAAGAGGTCCAGGTAACTAATGAAAAACTGTTTTTT
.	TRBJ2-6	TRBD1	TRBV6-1	CASSEGGQGTSGANVLTF	TGTGCCAGCAGTGAAGGGGGACAGGGGACCTCTGGGGCCAACGTCCTGACTTTC
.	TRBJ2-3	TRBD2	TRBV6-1	CASSELAGSTDTQYF	TGTGCCAGCAGTGAACTAGCGGGGAGTACAGATACGCAGTATTTT
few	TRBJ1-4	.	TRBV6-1	CASSLGVLEKLFF	TGTGCCAGCAGCCTAGGGGTTTTGGAAAAACTGTTTTTT
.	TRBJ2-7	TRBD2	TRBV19	CASSIAGGYEQYF	TGTGCCAGTAGTATAGCGGGGGGCTACGAGCAGTACTTC
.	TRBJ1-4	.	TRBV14	CASSQDRGGDNEKLFF	TGTGCCAGCAGCCAAGATCGGGGGGGGGATAATGAAAAACTGTTTTTT
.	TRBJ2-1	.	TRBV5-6	CASSLFADNEQFF	TGTGCCAGCAGCTTATTTGCAGACAATGAGCAGTTCTTC
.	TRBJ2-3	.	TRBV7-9	CASSYLWASTDTQYF	TGTGCCAGCAGCTATCTATGGGCCTCCACAGATACGCAGTATTTT